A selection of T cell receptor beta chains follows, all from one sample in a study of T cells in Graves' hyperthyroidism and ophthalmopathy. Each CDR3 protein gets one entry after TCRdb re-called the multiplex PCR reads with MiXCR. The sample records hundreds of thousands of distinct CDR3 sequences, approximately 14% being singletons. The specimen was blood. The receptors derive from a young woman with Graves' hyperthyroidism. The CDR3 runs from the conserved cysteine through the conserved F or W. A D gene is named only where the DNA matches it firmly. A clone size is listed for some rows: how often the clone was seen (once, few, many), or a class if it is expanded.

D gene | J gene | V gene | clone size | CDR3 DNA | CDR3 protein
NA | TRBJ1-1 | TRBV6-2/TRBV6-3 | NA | TGTGCCAGCAGTCCCCCAACAGAGAACACTGAAGCTTTCTTT | CASSPPTENTEAFF
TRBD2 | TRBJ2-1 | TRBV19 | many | TGTGCCAGTAGTCCGAGCGGGAGGAGCGACAATGAGCAGTTCTTC | CASSPSGRSDNEQFF
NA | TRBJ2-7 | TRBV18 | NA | TGTGCCAGCTCATGGGACGGTTCGGACGAGCAGTACTTC | CASSWDGSDEQYF
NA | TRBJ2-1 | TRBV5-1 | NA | TGCGCCAGCAGCTTGGCTGGGGCCGGTGAGCAGTTCTTC | CASSLAGAGEQFF
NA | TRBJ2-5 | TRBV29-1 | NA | TGCAGCGCTGGGGGTACGAAAGAGACCCAGTACTTC | CSAGGTKETQYF
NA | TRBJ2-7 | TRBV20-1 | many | TGCAGTGCCCCCCGGGGATCGACAGACGAGCAGTACTTC | CSAPRGSTDEQYF
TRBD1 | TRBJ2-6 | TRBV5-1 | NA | TGCGCCAGCAGCCCAAACAGGGGGGCTGGGGCCAACGTCCTGACTTTC | CASSPNRGAGANVLTF
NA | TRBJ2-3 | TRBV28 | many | TGTGCCAGCAGTCCGAGGACCCGCACAGATACGCAGTATTTT | CASSPRTRTDTQYF
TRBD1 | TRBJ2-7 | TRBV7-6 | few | TGTGCCAGCAGCAAATACTTGGGACAGAACTACGAGCAGTACTTC | CASSKYLGQNYEQYF
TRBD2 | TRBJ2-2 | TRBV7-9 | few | TGTGCCAGCAGCTCTCGACGGGAGGAGTCGAACACCGGGGAGCTGTTTTTT | CASSSRREESNTGELFF
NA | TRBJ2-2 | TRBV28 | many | TGTGCCAGCAGTTTATCCCGTGGTACCGCGAACACCGGGGAGCTGTTTTTT | CASSLSRGTANTGELFF
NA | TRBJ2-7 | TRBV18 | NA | TGTGCCAGCACCCCCCAGCGCTCGAGCTCCTACGAGCAGTACTTC | CASTPQRSSSYEQYF
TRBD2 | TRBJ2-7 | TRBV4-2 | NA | TGTGCCAGCATCCAAGAGACTAGCGGGAGTCACGAGCAGTACTTC | CASIQETSGSHEQYF
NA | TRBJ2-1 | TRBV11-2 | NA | TGTGCCAGCAGGCACTACGGGCGAGGCTCCTACAATGAGCAGTTCTTC | CASRHYGRGSYNEQFF
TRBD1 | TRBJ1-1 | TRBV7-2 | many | TGTGCCAGCAGCCCGGACAGGCAGAACACTGAAGCTTTCTTT | CASSPDRQNTEAFF
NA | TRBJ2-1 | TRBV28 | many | TGTGCCAGCACCGCGGGACTCCGCGGTGAGCAGTTCTTC | CASTAGLRGEQFF
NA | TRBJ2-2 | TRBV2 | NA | TGTGCCAGCAGCCGGACGGACGGGTCCGGGGAGCTGTTTTTT | CASSRTDGSGELFF
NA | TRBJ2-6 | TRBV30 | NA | TGTGCCTGGAGTTTTGGGGCCAACGTCCTGACTTTC | CAWSFGANVLTF
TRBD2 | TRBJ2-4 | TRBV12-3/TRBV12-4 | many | TGTGCCAGCAGTTTGGGTAGCGGGAGAGTTCAGTACTTC | CASSLGSGRVQYF
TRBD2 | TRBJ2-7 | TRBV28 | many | TGTGCCAGCAGTTTAGCGGGAGCACTCTCCTACGAGCAGTACTTC | CASSLAGALSYEQYF
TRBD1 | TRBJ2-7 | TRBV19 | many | TGTGCCAAGATCGGGACAGGGGATAACGAGCAGTACTTC | CAKIGTGDNEQYF
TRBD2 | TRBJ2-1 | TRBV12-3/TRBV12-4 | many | TGTGCCAGCAGTACCGGACTAGCGGGAGGGGGTCGGTACAATGAGCAGTTCTTC | CASSTGLAGGGRYNEQFF
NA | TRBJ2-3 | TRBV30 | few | TGTGCCTGGAGTGTAGAGCTTAGCACAGATACGCAGTATTTT | CAWSVELSTDTQYF
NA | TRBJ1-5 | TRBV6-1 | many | TGTGCCAGCAGTGAAGTTGAACAGATCAATCAGCCCCAGCATTTT | CASSEVEQINQPQHF